These T cell receptor beta chains were read from a single sample in a study of shared clonotypes between healthy human individuals. Libraries were prepared by immunoSEQ multiplex PCR; TCRdb keeps only in-frame clonotypes and omits some of them. The table shows over 850,000 clones, with roughly 74% occurring only once. Specimen: memory CD4+ T cells from PBMCs. These receptors were collected from a man between 18 and 29 years old in good health. Some clones in this sample may be carry-over from other donors' samples. The CDR3 runs from the conserved cysteine through the conserved F or W. The D gene is left open where the match is weak. Only some rows state a clone size, as once, few, many or a class for expanded clones.

length: 14; D: .; J: TRBJ1-2; V: TRBV9; size: .; CDR3: CASSVFHSNYGYTF; DNA: TGTGCCAGCAGCGTATTTCACAGTAACTATGGCTACACCTTC
length: 14; D: TRBD2; J: TRBJ2-1; V: TRBV9; size: .; CDR3: CASSVVREGDEQFF; DNA: TGTGCCAGCAGCGTAGTCAGGGAGGGCGATGAGCAGTTCTTC
length: 15; D: .; J: TRBJ1-5; V: TRBV6-5; size: once; CDR3: CASSSDRNSNQPQHF; DNA: TGTGCCAGCAGTTCCGACAGAAATAGCAATCAGCCCCAGCATTTT
length: 16; D: TRBD1; J: TRBJ1-4; V: TRBV28; size: .; CDR3: CASSGQGGATNEKLFF; DNA: TGTGCCAGCAGCGGACAGGGCGGTGCAACTAATGAAAAACTGTTTTTT
length: 12; D: .; J: TRBJ1-2; V: TRBV28; size: .; CDR3: CASSGRRTGYTF; DNA: TGTGCCAGCAGTGGTCGAAGGACTGGCTACACCTTC
length: 11; D: .; J: TRBJ1-3; V: TRBV11-1; size: .; CDR3: CASSFANTIYF; DNA: TGTGCCAGCAGCTTTGCGAACACCATATATTTT
length: 10; D: .; J: TRBJ2-1; V: TRBV21-1; size: .; CDR3: CAAGYNEQFF; DNA: TGTGCAGCGGGCTACAATGAGCAGTTCTTC
length: 13; D: .; J: TRBJ1-5; V: TRBV12-5; size: once; CDR3: CASGLGADQPQHF; DNA: TGTGCTAGTGGTTTAGGGGCCGATCAGCCCCAGCATTTT
length: 16; D: TRBD1; J: TRBJ2-5; V: TRBV4-2; size: .; CDR3: CASSQDAGTGAETQYF; DNA: TGTGCCAGCAGCCAAGATGCCGGGACAGGGGCAGAGACCCAGTACTTC
length: 13; D: .; J: TRBJ2-5; V: TRBV7-3; size: .; CDR3: CASSPGSTGTQYF; DNA: TGTGCCAGCAGCCCGGGGAGCACAGGGACCCAGTACTTC
length: 15; D: .; J: TRBJ2-7; V: TRBV6-1; size: .; CDR3: CASSEGPGVSYEQYF; DNA: TGTGCCAGCAGTGAAGGCCCGGGGGTCTCCTACGAGCAGTACTTC
length: 12; D: .; J: TRBJ1-5; V: TRBV28; size: .; CDR3: CASSFRTQPQHF; DNA: TGTGCCAGCAGTTTTAGGACGCAGCCCCAGCATTTT
length: 14; D: .; J: TRBJ2-7; V: TRBV13; size: .; CDR3: CASSRRDWSYEQYF; DNA: TGTGCCAGCAGCCGCCGGGACTGGTCCTACGAGCAGTACTTC
length: 17; D: .; J: TRBJ1-2; V: TRBV15; size: .; CDR3: CATSSWGTRSVEYGYTF; DNA: TGTGCCACCAGCAGTTGGGGGACAAGGAGCGTTGAATATGGCTACACCTTC
length: 12; D: .; J: TRBJ2-5; V: TRBV7-9; size: .; CDR3: CASSLTGQAQYF; DNA: TGTGCCAGCAGCTTAACAGGGCAGGCCCAGTACTTC
length: 18; D: .; J: TRBJ2-3; V: TRBV15; size: .; CDR3: CATSRSRLGGEGADTQYF; DNA: TGTGCCACCAGCAGATCCCGCTTGGGGGGCGAGGGCGCAGATACGCAGTATTTT
length: 15; D: TRBD1; J: TRBJ1-5; V: TRBV19; size: .; CDR3: CASSIDQAGGSNQHF; DNA: TGTGCCAGTAGTATAGACCAGGCAGGGGGAAGCAACCAGCATTTT
length: 16; D: TRBD2; J: TRBJ2-1; V: TRBV9; size: .; CDR3: CASSPKQREYYNEQFF; DNA: TGTGCCAGCAGCCCAAAACAGCGGGAATACTACAATGAGCAGTTCTTC
length: 16; D: TRBD2; J: TRBJ2-7; V: TRBV11-3; size: .; CDR3: CASSLDVLAGAYEQYF; DNA: TGTGCCAGCAGCTTAGATGTACTAGCGGGAGCCTACGAGCAGTACTTC
length: 14; D: .; J: TRBJ1-2; V: TRBV6-6; size: once; CDR3: CASSYGRGIYGYTF; DNA: TGTGCCAGCAGTTATGGCAGGGGAATCTATGGCTACACCTTC
length: 15; D: TRBD1; J: TRBJ2-3; V: TRBV5-1; size: .; CDR3: CASSLWGQGTDTQYF; DNA: TGCGCCAGCAGCTTGTGGGGACAGGGCACAGATACGCAGTATTTT
length: 15; D: .; J: TRBJ2-5; V: TRBV5-1; size: .; CDR3: CASSLIGDLGETQYF; DNA: TGCGCCAGCAGCTTAATTGGGGACTTGGGAGAGACCCAGTACTTC
length: 13; D: .; J: TRBJ2-7; V: TRBV18; size: .; CDR3: CASSPGSAYEQYF; DNA: TGTGCCAGCTCACCCGGGAGTGCCTACGAGCAGTACTTC
length: 16; D: TRBD2; J: TRBJ2-3; V: TRBV9; size: .; CDR3: CASSATSGSVTDTQYF; DNA: TGTGCCAGCAGCGCGACTAGCGGGAGTGTCACAGATACGCAGTATTTT
length: 14; D: .; J: TRBJ1-2; V: TRBV11-2; size: .; CDR3: CASSFSDGNYGYTF; DNA: TGTGCCAGCAGCTTTTCGGACGGAAACTATGGCTACACCTTC
length: 17; D: .; J: TRBJ1-1; V: TRBV19; size: .; CDR3: CATKTGRGRFGNTEAFF; DNA: TGTGCCACAAAAACGGGGAGGGGCCGCTTCGGGAACACTGAAGCTTTCTTT
length: 14; D: TRBD2; J: TRBJ2-7; V: TRBV18; size: .; CDR3: CASSPGLASYEQYF; DNA: TGTGCCAGCTCACCAGGACTAGCCAGCTACGAGCAGTACTTC
length: 13; D: TRBD2; J: TRBJ2-7; V: TRBV28; size: .; CDR3: CGSGTSPSYEQYF; DNA: TGCGGTTCGGGGACTAGCCCGTCCTACGAGCAGTACTTC
length: 15; D: .; J: TRBJ2-1; V: TRBV7-3; size: few; CDR3: CASSLSRDPGNEQFF; DNA: TGTGCCAGCAGCTTGTCCCGGGACCCCGGCAATGAGCAGTTCTTC
length: 14; D: .; J: TRBJ2-1; V: TRBV29-1; size: .; CDR3: CSVVLGAPYNEQFF; DNA: TGCAGCGTGGTACTTGGGGCCCCCTACAATGAGCAGTTCTTC
length: 15; D: .; J: TRBJ2-7; V: TRBV5-6; size: .; CDR3: CASSYSGGSTYEQYF; DNA: TGTGCCAGCAGTTACTCGGGCGGCAGTACCTACGAGCAGTACTTC
length: 15; D: TRBD1; J: TRBJ2-7; V: TRBV11-2; size: .; CDR3: CASSLDPPTGYEQYF; DNA: TGTGCCAGCAGCTTAGATCCCCCGACAGGGTACGAGCAGTACTTC
length: 16; D: .; J: TRBJ1-2; V: TRBV5-1; size: .; CDR3: CASSLGGTNLIRGYTF; DNA: TGCGCCAGCAGCTTGGGTGGGACAAATCTTATCCGCGGCTACACCTTC
length: 15; D: TRBD2; J: TRBJ2-7; V: TRBV11-3; size: .; CDR3: CASSLGLAGTDEQYF; DNA: TGTGCCAGCAGCTTAGGACTAGCGGGGACGGACGAGCAGTACTTC
length: 14; D: TRBD1; J: TRBJ2-1; V: TRBV15; size: .; CDR3: CATSPGQGLREQFF; DNA: TGTGCCACCAGCCCGGGACAGGGGTTACGTGAGCAGTTCTTC
length: 13; D: .; J: TRBJ1-1; V: TRBV6-5; size: .; CDR3: CASIPSANTEAFF; DNA: TGTGCCAGCATCCCAAGTGCGAACACTGAAGCTTTCTTT
length: 15; D: TRBD1; J: TRBJ1-3; V: TRBV9; size: .; CDR3: CASSVEGGKGNTIYF; DNA: TGTGCCAGCAGCGTAGAAGGGGGCAAAGGAAACACCATATATTTT
length: 14; D: TRBD1; J: TRBJ2-5; V: TRBV6-1; size: .; CDR3: CASSEGQSGETQYF; DNA: TGTGCCAGCAGTGAGGGACAGTCGGGGGAGACCCAGTACTTC
length: 15; D: .; J: TRBJ1-4; V: TRBV6-1; size: .; CDR3: CASSETRGSWEKLFF; DNA: TGTGCCAGCAGCGAAACACGCGGGTCGTGGGAAAAACTGTTTTTT
length: 19; D: .; J: TRBJ1-1; V: TRBV5-1; size: few; CDR3: CASSTEYYRGRSRDTEAFF; DNA: TGCGCCAGCAGCACAGAATATTACCGGGGACGCTCAAGGGACACTGAAGCTTTCTTT
length: 15; D: TRBD2; J: TRBJ2-5; V: TRBV6-1; size: many; CDR3: CASPPGLAVQETQYF; DNA: TGTGCCAGTCCCCCGGGACTAGCGGTCCAAGAGACCCAGTACTTC
length: 17; D: .; J: TRBJ1-1; V: TRBV28; size: .; CDR3: CASSSRGVGGMNTEAFF; DNA: TGTGCCAGCAGTTCGCGGGGCGTAGGAGGCATGAACACTGAAGCTTTCTTT
length: 14; D: .; J: TRBJ1-1; V: TRBV27; size: .; CDR3: CASSAYRGNTEAFF; DNA: TGTGCCAGCAGTGCCTATAGGGGGAACACTGAAGCTTTCTTT
length: 16; D: .; J: TRBJ2-7; V: TRBV14; size: .; CDR3: CASSRDIDSLWGEQYF; DNA: TGTGCCAGCAGTCGCGATATCGACAGCCTATGGGGCGAGCAGTACTTC
length: 13; D: .; J: TRBJ2-5; V: TRBV28; size: .; CDR3: CASSRGPRETQYF; DNA: TGTGCCAGCAGTCGCGGTCCGAGGGAGACCCAGTACTTC
length: 13; D: TRBD1; J: TRBJ1-2; V: TRBV29-1; size: .; CDR3: CSVVFRDRDGYTF; DNA: TGCAGCGTTGTGTTTAGGGACAGGGACGGCTACACCTTC
length: 15; D: TRBD1; J: TRBJ2-7; V: TRBV11-2; size: .; CDR3: CASSFLDRGLYEQYF; DNA: TGTGCCAGCAGCTTCTTGGACAGGGGCCTTTACGAGCAGTACTTC
length: 11; D: .; J: TRBJ2-7; V: TRBV7-2; size: .; CDR3: CASSLESEQYF; DNA: TGTGCCAGCAGCTTAGAGTCCGAGCAGTACTTC
length: 15; D: TRBD2; J: TRBJ2-3; V: TRBV29-1; size: many; CDR3: CSLLGASGIPDTQYF; DNA: TGCAGCTTACTGGGGGCTAGCGGGATTCCAGATACGCAGTATTTT
length: 13; D: .; J: TRBJ1-1; V: TRBV28; size: few; CDR3: CASRPQGNTEAFF; DNA: TGTGCCAGCAGACCTCAGGGGAACACTGAAGCTTTCTTT
length: 15; D: .; J: TRBJ2-7; V: TRBV18; size: once; CDR3: CASSPRPGVRHEQYF; DNA: TGTGCCAGCTCACCACGCCCGGGGGTAAGGCACGAGCAGTACTTC
length: 17; D: .; J: TRBJ1-4; V: TRBV7-6; size: once; CDR3: CASSLVSRGVSREKLFF; DNA: TGTGCCAGCAGCTTAGTGTCCCGTGGGGTGTCGAGGGAAAAACTGTTTTTT
length: 15; D: TRBD1; J: TRBJ1-4; V: TRBV6-1; size: .; CDR3: CASTRGQAFNEKLFF; DNA: TGTGCCAGCACGCGAGGACAGGCCTTTAATGAAAAACTGTTTTTT